This T cell receptor beta chain was retrieved from a study of control samples from healthy donors and cancer patients. This table comes from immunoSEQ multiplex PCR, and its TCRdb copy is limited to in-frame clones, with some not included. The sample has 400,000 to 450,000 clones; around nine tenths are singletons. Source material: PBMCs. This sequence originates from a man aged 40-50 years with head and neck cancer.

CDR3 DNA: TGCGCCAGCGATACCGGTGGGACAGGGACCGAGCAGTACTTC. Translation gives CASDTGGTGTEQYF. This chain connects TRBV10-2 to TRBJ2-7; TRBD1 agrees at 9 bases. The length of the CDR3 is 14 residues. Germline loops: CDR1 WSHSY, CDR2 SAAADI. V shed 8 bases, J shed 6 bases, and the junction held 11 bases outside the gene matches.